One and the same sample provided the 5 T cell receptor beta chains below, sequenced in a study of T-cell memory formation after mild COVID-19. TCRdb reanalysed the 5' RACE reads using MiXCR and keeps one entry per CDR3 protein. The table lists approximately 100,000 distinct CDR3 sequences, approximately 13% of them singletons. Sample: PBMCs or a T cell subset sorted from them (not recorded which). These receptors were taken from an adult woman who had mild COVID-19 (a few samples of this study predate the infection). Cell type and time point are not known.

The CDR3 nucleotides are TGCGCCAGCAGCTTGGACCGGGGGGGCGAGGATACGCAGTATTTT. Its translation is CASSLDRGGEDTQYF. The chain recombines TRBV5-1 with TRBJ2-3; 8 bases line up with TRBD2. Germline V gene data show CDR1 as SGHRS and CDR2 as YFSETQ. CDR3 length: 15 amino acids. V gave up 0 bases and J gave up 6 bases; unmatched junction bases: 6.

In this sample, this clonotype turned up a few times. The chain combines TRBV29-1 with TRBJ2-1, with 10 positions matching TRBD2. Looked up from germline, CDR1 is SQVTM and CDR2 is ANQGSEA. The CDR3 covers 14 residues. V was clipped by 5 bases and J by 3 bases; unmatched bases: 4. The CDR3 nucleotides read TGCAGCGTTCAGCGGGAGGGATTCTACAATGAGCAGTTCTTC. It codes for CSVQREGFYNEQFF.

The chain joins TRBV24-1 to TRBJ2-1, with a possible D match to TRBD2 (5 bases). Trimming cost V 9 bases and J 9 bases, with 11 bases left between them. CDR1 and CDR2 from the germline V gene are KGHDR and SFDVKD. This CDR3 has 11 residues. CDR3 protein: CATRYAGEQFF. CDR3 in DNA: TGTGCCACCCGATATGCGGGTGAGCAGTTCTTC.

This clonotype was counted only a few times. The chain carries TRBV7-9 and TRBJ2-1; perhaps TRBD2 as D (6 bases). V was trimmed by 3 bases and J by 9 bases, leaving 12 bases between them. Germline CDR1 is SEHNR and CDR2 is FQNEAQ (reference sequence). The CDR3 spans 13 residues. The CDR3 sequence is CASSFGGGSEQFF. The CDR3 nucleotides are TGTGCCAGCAGCTTCGGCGGAGGGAGTGAGCAGTTCTTC.

This clonotype was counted many times. V usage is TRBV12-3 or TRBV12-4 and J usage is TRBJ2-7; D is perhaps TRBD2 (6 bases). CDR3 length: 17 amino acids. Trimming cost V 2 bases and J 3 bases, with 20 bases left between them. The CDR3: CASSLKGGISPGYEQYF. CDR3 coding DNA: TGTGCCAGCAGTTTAAAAGGAGGGATATCTCCCGGCTACGAGCAGTACTTC.